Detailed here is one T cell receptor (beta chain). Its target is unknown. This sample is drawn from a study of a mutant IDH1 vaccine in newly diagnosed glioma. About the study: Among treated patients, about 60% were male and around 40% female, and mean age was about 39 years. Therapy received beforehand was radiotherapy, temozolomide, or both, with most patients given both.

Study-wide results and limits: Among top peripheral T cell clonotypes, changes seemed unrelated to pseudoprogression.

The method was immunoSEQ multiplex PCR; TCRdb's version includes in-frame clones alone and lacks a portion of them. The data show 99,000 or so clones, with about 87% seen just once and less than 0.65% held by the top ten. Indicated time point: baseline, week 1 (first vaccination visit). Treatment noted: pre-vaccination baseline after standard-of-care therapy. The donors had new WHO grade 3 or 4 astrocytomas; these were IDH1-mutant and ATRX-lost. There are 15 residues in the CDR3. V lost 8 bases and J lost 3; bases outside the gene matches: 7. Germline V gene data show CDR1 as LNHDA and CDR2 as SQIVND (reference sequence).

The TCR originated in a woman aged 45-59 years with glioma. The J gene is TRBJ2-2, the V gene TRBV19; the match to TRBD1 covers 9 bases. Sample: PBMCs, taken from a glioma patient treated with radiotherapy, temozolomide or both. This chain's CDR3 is CASFPGQGYTGELFF. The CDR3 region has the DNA TGTGCCAGTTTTCCGGGACAGGGTTACACCGGGGAGCTGTTTTTT.